Listed below are T cell receptor beta chains from one sample, sequenced in a study of tumor-infiltrating lymphocytes in primary liver carcinoma. TCRdb re-derived calls from the multiplex PCR reads in MiXCR, one entry per CDR3 protein. This table has about 92,000 distinct CDR3 sequences, less than 75% appearing once. Sequencing was carried out using tumor-adjacent normal liver tissue. The receptor source for this set is a man aged 35 to 55 with primary liver carcinoma and hepatitis B virus infection. CDR3s include the opening cysteine and the closing phenylalanine or tryptophan. The order of the fields is D gene, J gene, V gene, clone size, CDR3 DNA, CDR3 protein. A D gene is named only where the DNA matches it firmly. Size is omitted from some rows. Given values are once, few, many or a class for expanded clones.

D gene: TRBD2; J gene: TRBJ2-3; V gene: TRBV11-2; clone size: many; CDR3 DNA: TGTGCCAGCAGGAGACTAGCGACCCGCACAGATACGCAGTATTTT; CDR3 protein: CASRRLATRTDTQYF
D gene: TRBD1; J gene: TRBJ1-1; V gene: TRBV20-1; clone size: .; CDR3 DNA: TGCAGTGCTAGTGGGACAGGGGTTTCGGTCACTGAAGCTTTCTTT; CDR3 protein: CSASGTGVSVTEAFF
D gene: TRBD1; J gene: TRBJ1-2; V gene: TRBV28; clone size: once; CDR3 DNA: TGTGCCAGGAGGAACCCGGGACAGGGGAGCGGCTACACCTTT; CDR3 protein: CARRNPGQGSGYTF
D gene: .; J gene: TRBJ1-1; V gene: TRBV29-1; clone size: .; CDR3 DNA: TGCAGCGTTGAGGGGGGGTTCTACTCAGATGGGCGAAGAAGAACTGAAGCTTTCTTT; CDR3 protein: CSVEGGFYSDGRRRTEAFF
D gene: .; J gene: TRBJ1-4; V gene: TRBV7-8; clone size: .; CDR3 DNA: TGTGCCAGCAGCCTAACCCCTCTTAGGGAAAAACTGATCTTT; CDR3 protein: CASSLTPLREKLIF
D gene: .; J gene: TRBJ2-3; V gene: TRBV28; clone size: .; CDR3 DNA: TGTGCCAGCAGTCCTATTGGCACAGATACGCAGTATTTT; CDR3 protein: CASSPIGTDTQYF
D gene: .; J gene: TRBJ2-6; V gene: TRBV6-2/TRBV6-3; clone size: .; CDR3 DNA: TGTGCCAGCAATTACACCCCTGAGGCCAACGTCCTGACTTTC; CDR3 protein: CASNYTPEANVLTF
D gene: TRBD2; J gene: TRBJ2-1; V gene: TRBV4-2; clone size: .; CDR3 DNA: TGTGCCAGCTGCCAATATAACGGGAGGGCAGACTATAATGAGCAGTTCTTC; CDR3 protein: CASCQYNGRADYNEQFF
D gene: .; J gene: TRBJ1-2; V gene: TRBV6-5; clone size: .; CDR3 DNA: TGTGCCAGCAGGGGCTACACCTTC; CDR3 protein: CASRGYTF
D gene: TRBD1; J gene: TRBJ2-7; V gene: TRBV11-2; clone size: .; CDR3 DNA: TGTGCCAGCAGCCCAGACAGGGCTCGAAGGTACTTC; CDR3 protein: CASSPDRARRYF